One TCR beta chain is described in this entry. The sample belongs to a study of T cell changes during pregnancy in multiple sclerosis. The table came from immunoSEQ multiplex PCR; TCRdb's copy has only in-frame clones and leaves some out. The sample has about 100,000 clones, about nine tenths seen once. The CDR3 spans 16 residues. Trimming cost V 6 bases and J 4 bases, with 21 bases left between them. Germline V gene data show CDR1 as SQVTM and CDR2 as ANQGSEA. V is TRBV29-1 and J is TRBJ1-4, with D possibly TRBD1 on 5 matching bases. The TCR originated in a female donor with multiple sclerosis, enrolled in a pregnancy study. The source was peripheral blood, collected in the second trimester of pregnancy. In DNA form, the CDR3 reads TGCAGCGTCGGGGCTCCTGGGGGGAGGAGTAATGAAAAACTGTTTTTT. This sequence encodes CSVGAPGGRSNEKLFF.